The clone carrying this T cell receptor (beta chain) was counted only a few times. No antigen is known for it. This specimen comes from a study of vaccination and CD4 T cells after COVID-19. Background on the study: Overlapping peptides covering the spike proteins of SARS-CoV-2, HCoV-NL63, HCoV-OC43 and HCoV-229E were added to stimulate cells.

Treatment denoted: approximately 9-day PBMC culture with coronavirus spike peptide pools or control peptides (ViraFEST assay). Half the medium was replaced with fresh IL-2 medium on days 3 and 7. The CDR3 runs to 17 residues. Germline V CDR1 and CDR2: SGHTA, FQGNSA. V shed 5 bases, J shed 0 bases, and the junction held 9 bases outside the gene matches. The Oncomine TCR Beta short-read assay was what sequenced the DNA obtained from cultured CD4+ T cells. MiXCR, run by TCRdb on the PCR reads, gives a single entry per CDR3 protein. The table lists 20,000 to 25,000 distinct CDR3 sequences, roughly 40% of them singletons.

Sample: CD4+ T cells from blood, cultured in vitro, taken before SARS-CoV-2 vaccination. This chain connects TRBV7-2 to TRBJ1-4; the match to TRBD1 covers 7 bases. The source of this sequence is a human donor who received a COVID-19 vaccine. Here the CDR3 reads CASSPRTGYTTNEKLFF. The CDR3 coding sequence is TGTGCCAGCAGCCCCCGGACAGGCTACACAACTAATGAAAAACTGTTTTTT.